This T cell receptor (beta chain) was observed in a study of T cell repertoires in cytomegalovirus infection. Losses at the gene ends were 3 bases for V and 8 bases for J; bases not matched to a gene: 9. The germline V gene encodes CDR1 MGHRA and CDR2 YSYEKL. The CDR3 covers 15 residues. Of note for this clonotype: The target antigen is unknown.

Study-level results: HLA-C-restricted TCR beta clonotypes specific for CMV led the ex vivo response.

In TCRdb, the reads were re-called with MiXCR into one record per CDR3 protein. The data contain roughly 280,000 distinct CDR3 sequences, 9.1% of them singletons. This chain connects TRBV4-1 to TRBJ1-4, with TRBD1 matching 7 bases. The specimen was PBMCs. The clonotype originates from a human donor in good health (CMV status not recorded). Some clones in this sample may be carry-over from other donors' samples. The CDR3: CASSQPDRVYEKLFF. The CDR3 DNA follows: TGCGCCAGCAGCCAGCCCGACAGGGTATACGAAAAACTGTTTTTT.